The entry that follows covers one T cell receptor (beta chain) sequence. Repertoires were generated with immunoSEQ multiplex PCR, while TCRdb's copy carries only in-frame clones and drops some. The sample has 180,000 or so clones; over 75% are singletons. The study counted Cohort 3 donors as recovered given two negative PCRs, clearance, or symptom resolution. V lost 6 bases to trimming and J lost 7 bases; unmatched junction nucleotides: 8. The CDR3 has 13 residues. Germline CDR1 and CDR2: PRHDT and FYEKMQ (reference sequence). The sample is drawn from a study of blood T cell repertoires in COVID-19. The wider study: Samples taken during acute and convalescent COVID-19 were collected in the United States, Italy and Spain.

This sequence was found in a man aged 45 to 65 who had recovered from COVID-19. Source material: PBMCs or T cells enriched from blood (not recorded which). V usage is TRBV13 and J usage is TRBJ1-2, with TRBD1 matching over 7 bases. CDR3 nucleotides: TGTGCCAGCAGACCAGGGGGTGAGGGTGGCTACACCTTC. Encoded protein: CASRPGGEGGYTF.